This T cell receptor (beta chain) is drawn from a study of blood T cell repertoires in COVID-19. The wider study: In each case, the material was cDNA or gDNA derived from T cells, B-cell-depleted T cells, or PBMCs.

V lost 0 bases to trimming and J lost 7 bases; unmatched junction nucleotides: 3. The length of the CDR3 is 15 residues. Germline-derived CDR1 and CDR2 are SGDLS and YYNGEE. Data came from immunoSEQ multiplex PCR; TCRdb stores just in-frame clones and leaves some out. The table includes about 260,000 clones, about nine tenths detected once. Patients of the Seattle cohort, enrolled during active infection, were followed longitudinally. The chain is built from TRBV9 and TRBJ2-1; 11 bases are shared with TRBD2. Input material: peripheral blood. The sequence was collected from a woman aged 25 to 39 with COVID-19, enrolled during active disease. CDR3 sequence reads: CASSVEASGGNEQFF. DNA of the CDR3: TGTGCCAGCAGCGTAGAGGCTAGCGGGGGGAATGAGCAGTTCTTC.